The 15 T cell receptor beta chains below were found in one sample sequenced in a study of chemoradiotherapy in HPV16-positive cancers (dated by TCRdb to between 2021 and 2022). The library was prepared using the immunoSEQ multiplex PCR assay. TCRdb limited this immuneACCESS table to in-frame rearrangements with V and J called. A share of clones is missing; checked studies link under half to unresolved V genes, and the rest is unexplained. In all, the sample holds around 1,100 clones, and roughly four fifths of those were seen once. The ten largest clones capture 4.5% to 6.5% of the sample. The input for sequencing was tumor tissue, taken from a patient who underwent chemoradiotherapy. The receptors derive from a human donor with HPV-associated anogenital cancer.

This chain connects TRBV30 to TRBJ1-2; unclear D gene. Germline V gives CDR1 GTSNPN, CDR2 SVGIG (reference sequence). V was clipped by 4 bases and J by 1 base, with 7 bases between them. The CDR3 has 12 amino acids. The CDR3 loop reads CAWTGVNYGYTF. As DNA, the CDR3 is TGTGCCTGGACGGGTGTTAACTATGGCTACACCTTC.

This rearrangement joins TRBV27 to TRBJ2-3; D possibly corresponds to TRBD2 (7 bases). The ends were cut back, 7 bases at V and 0 bases at J, with 17 bases in the middle. CDR1 MNHEY and CDR2 SMNVEV come from the germline V gene (reference sequence). This CDR3 region has 16 residues. The CDR3 protein is CASTPGGGPSTDTQYF. The CDR3 DNA reads TGTGCCAGCACTCCTGGGGGGGGGCCTAGCACAGATACGCAGTATTTT.

V and J are TRBV6-1 and TRBJ2-2; 8 bases are shared with TRBD1. The V gene's germline CDR1 is MNHNS and CDR2 SASEGT. This CDR3 contains 13 residues. The V segment lost 8 bases and the J segment 4 bases; nucleotides outside the gene matches: 3. The CDR3 sequence is CASRDRGTGELFF. The CDR3 coding sequence is TGTGCCAGCCGAGACAGGGGCACCGGGGAGCTGTTTTTT.

This chain uses TRBV7-8 with TRBJ2-6; D is undetermined. With 4 bases removed from V and 5 bases from J, the gap between germline ends came to 18 bases. The CDR3 contains 17 residues. Germline CDR1 is SGHVS and CDR2 is FQNEAQ. The CDR3, as DNA: TGTGCCAGCAGCTCGTTTGCCCCACAAAGTCGGGCCAACGTCCTGACTTTC. Amino acids: CASSSFAPQSRANVLTF. The complete variable domain, with remaining parts taken from reference TRBV7-8 and TRBJ2-6, reads GAGVSQSPRYKVAKRGQDVALRCDPISGHVSLFWYQQALGQGPEFLTYFQNEAQLDKSGLPSDRFFAERPEGSVSTLKIQRTQQEDSAVYLCASSSFAPQSRANVLTFGAGSRLTVL.

The count of this clone is one. The rearrangement uses TRBV18 and TRBJ1-1; D is unresolved. Deletions cut 0 bases from V and 1 base from J, with 9 bases between. The CDR3 spans 15 residues. The germline gives CDR1 KGHSH, CDR2 LQKENI. CDR3: CASSPPLGGNTEAFF. The CDR3 DNA reads TGTGCCAGCTCACCACCTCTTGGAGGGAACACTGAAGCTTTCTTT.

The genes are TRBV2 and TRBJ1-1; D uncertain. V was pared by 5 bases and J by 2 bases, with 3 bases between. This CDR3 contains 11 residues. In germline, CDR1 is SNHLY, CDR2 FYNNEI. Here the CDR3 reads CASSRNTEAFF. The DNA for the CDR3 is TGTGCCAGCAGTAGAAACACTGAAGCTTTCTTT. The full variable domain, with the rest looked up from reference TRBV2 and TRBJ1-1, is EPEVTQTPSHQVTQMGQEVILRCVPISNHLYFYWYRQILGQKVEFLVSFYNNEISEKSEIFDDQFSVERPDGSNFTLKIRSTKLEDSAMYFCASSRNTEAFFGQGTRLTVV.

V is TRBV4-2 and J is TRBJ2-7; 7 bases are a match to TRBD1. The CDR3 is made up of 16 amino acids. J lost 0 bases, V lost 0 bases, and 5 bases had no gene match. Germline loops: CDR1 LGHNA, CDR2 YNFKEQ. The CDR3 DNA follows: TGTGCCAGCAGCCAAGATTCGGGACAGCCCTCCTACGAGCAGTACTTC. It translates to CASSQDSGQPSYEQYF.

V usage is TRBV11-3 and J usage is TRBJ2-1; D is perhaps TRBD2 (6 bases). V was clipped by 5 bases and J by 3 bases, with 14 bases between them. Germline CDR1 reads SGHNT; CDR2 reads YENEEA. The CDR3 has 15 amino acids. The CDR3 nucleotides read TGTGCCAGCAGCCCCGGGAGAGGGGACTACAATGAGCAGTTCTTC. Its protein is CASSPGRGDYNEQFF.

The V and J genes are TRBV4-1 and TRBJ1-2; possible D gene TRBD1, 6 bases. Germline lookup yields CDR1 MGHRA and CDR2 YSYEKL. The CDR3 spans 15 residues. Trimming left V 0 bases short and J 7 bases short, with 15 bases between. This chain's CDR3 is CASSQEGQGRTGYTF. In nucleotides, the CDR3 is TGCGCCAGCAGCCAAGAAGGGCAGGGGCGAACTGGCTACACCTTC.

The chain carries TRBV11-3 and TRBJ2-1; possible D gene TRBD2, 6 bases. CDR3 length: 13 residues. The V end was cut by 3 bases, the J end by 7 bases, with 10 bases between. CDR1 is SGHNT, CDR2 YENEEA, per germline. The CDR3 is CASSFGGRNEQFF. CDR3 in DNA: TGTGCCAGCAGCTTCGGGGGTCGGAATGAGCAGTTCTTC.

This chain uses TRBV5-6 with TRBJ2-4, with 11 bases fitting TRBD2. V lost 4 bases and J lost 12; bases outside the gene matches: 6. Germline CDR1 SGHDT, CDR2 YYEEEE. The CDR3 consists of 13 residues. CDR3 loop: CASSPPLAGAQYF. CDR3 sequence (DNA): TGTGCCAGCAGCCCACCACTAGCGGGAGCTCAGTACTTC.

The chain combines TRBV5-1 with TRBJ2-5, with 12 bases matching TRBD2. CDR1 and CDR2 from the germline V gene are SGHRS and YFSETQ. The ends lost 3 bases at V and 4 bases at J; junction bases unmatched: 7. CDR3 length: 16 amino acids. The CDR3 DNA reads TGCGCCAGCAGCTCTTCGCTAGCGGGAGGGTCAGAGACCCAGTACTTC. Amino acid sequence: CASSSSLAGGSETQYF.

J is TRBJ1-4 and V is TRBV9; D remains ambiguous. The CDR3 is 15 amino acids. Germline CDR1 reads SGDLS; CDR2 reads YYNGEE. V lost 4 bases and J lost 4, with 14 bases in between. The CDR3 DNA follows: TGTGCCAGCAGCCCTAGCGGGTACCTTAATGAAAAACTGTTTTTT. Translation: CASSPSGYLNEKLFF.

V usage is TRBV5-1 and J usage is TRBJ2-7; 9 bases are shared with TRBD1. Germline lookup yields CDR1 SGHRS and CDR2 YFSETQ. Germline trimming cut 4 bases from V and 1 base from J; bases unmatched to any gene: 9. The CDR3 has 16 amino acids. The CDR3 sequence is CASSPGQGFGSYEQYV. The CDR3, as DNA: TGCGCCAGCAGCCCGGGACAGGGCTTCGGATCCTACGAGCAGTACGTC.

The V call is TRBV5-6, the J call TRBJ2-3; 9 bases align to TRBD1. CDR3 size: 13 residues. V gave up 3 bases and J gave up 8 bases; unmatched junction bases: 4. Germline V gene sequence: CDR1 SGHDT, CDR2 YYEEEE. The CDR3 loop is CASSWDREVTQYF. The CDR3 DNA is TGTGCCAGCAGCTGGGACAGGGAGGTTACGCAGTATTTT.